The TCR beta chain described here comes from a study of regulatory T cells in long-lasting Graves disease. Study-wide results and limits: TCR diversity was lower in persistent Graves' patients (versus newly diagnosed ones).

With iRepertoire HTBI primers and Arm-PCR of CDR3 regions, TCR beta libraries were built. Using its own MiXCR run on the multiplex PCR reads, TCRdb lists one record per CDR3 protein. The sample lists more than 400,000 distinct CDR3 sequences, around 17% seen once, with roughly 10% in the top ten. The sample holds many counts of this clonotype. The antigen remains undetermined. The time point: newly diagnosed GD, antithyroid drugs for less than 3 months. Generation of the TCR library employed RNA extracted from PBMCs. Patients were from an endocrinology department in Xi'an, China. V lost 4 bases and J lost 7; bases outside the gene matches: 9. The CDR3 runs to 15 residues. Germline-derived CDR1 and CDR2 are MDHEN and SYDVKM. Another study also made use of these data, one on T cells in Graves' hyperthyroidism and ophthalmopathy. That paper notes: HTBI primers were employed in a first-round RT-PCR of the TCR CDR3.

The source was peripheral blood mononuclear cells (PBMCs), collected at new diagnosis, from a patient treated with antithyroid drugs. The TCR was taken from a woman under 40 with Graves disease. The chain has TRBV28 and TRBJ1-1; 10 bases are a match to TRBD1. Here the CDR3 DNA reads TGTGCCAGCAGTTCACTCCTGACAGGGGGCTTTGAAGCTTTCTTT. It is translated as CASSSLLTGGFEAFF.